The rows below give T cell receptor beta chains drawn from one sample of a study of shared clonotypes between healthy human individuals. Some clones are missing from TCRdb's copy, which holds only in-frame ones; the method was immunoSEQ multiplex PCR. The data hold roughly 2.1 million clones, with roughly 91% observed a single time. Sequencing used naive CD8+ T cells from PBMCs. These receptors were taken from a man between 18 and 35 years old in good health. Some clones in this sample may be carry-over from other donors' samples. CDR3s include the opening cysteine and the closing phenylalanine or tryptophan. D genes are given only for firm matches. Clone size is given for some rows only: seen once, a few or many times, or a class if the clone is expanded.

clone_size | d_call | j_call | v_call | cdr3_aa | cdr3_nt
. | . | TRBJ1-2 | TRBV29-1 | CSARGFYGYTF | TGCAGCGCACGGGGATTCTATGGCTACACCTTC
once | . | TRBJ2-1 | TRBV7-9 | CASSLEVGGGFNEQFF | TGTGCCAGCAGCTTAGAGGTAGGCGGAGGTTTCAATGAGCAGTTCTTC
. | . | TRBJ2-7 | TRBV6-5 | CASRNSGMYEQYF | TGTGCCAGCAGGAATAGCGGCATGTACGAGCAGTACTTC
. | TRBD2 | TRBJ2-5 | TRBV2 | CASSEALGPSGFQETQYF | TGTGCCAGCAGTGAAGCGCTTGGGCCTAGCGGGTTCCAAGAGACCCAGTACTTC
once | TRBD1 | TRBJ2-5 | TRBV12-5 | CASGRGQGKETQYF | TGTGCTAGTGGTAGGGGACAGGGAAAGGAGACCCAGTACTTC
. | . | TRBJ2-1 | TRBV6-5 | CASSYVAERPYNEQFF | TGTGCCAGCAGTTACGTGGCGGAGAGACCCTACAATGAGCAGTTCTTC
. | . | TRBJ2-7 | TRBV9 | CASSVGGRYEQYF | TGTGCCAGCAGCGTAGGCGGGCGCTACGAGCAGTACTTC
. | TRBD2 | TRBJ2-7 | TRBV10-1 | CASSSGTSGAEQYF | TGCGCCAGCAGTTCCGGGACTAGCGGCGCGGAGCAGTACTTC
. | . | TRBJ2-1 | TRBV19 | CASSIARSGSTYNEQFF | TGTGCCAGTAGTATAGCCCGCTCGGGATCTACCTACAATGAGCAGTTCTTC
. | TRBD2 | TRBJ2-1 | TRBV6-4 | CASSDSLAGGLNEQFF | TGTGCCAGCAGTGACTCTTTAGCGGGAGGCCTCAATGAGCAGTTCTTC
. | . | TRBJ1-1 | TRBV5-5 | CASSFYREGEQGAFF | TGTGCCAGCAGCTTCTACAGGGAAGGCGAACAGGGAGCTTTCTTT
. | TRBD2 | TRBJ2-1 | TRBV27 | CASSPYSPSGSYNEQFF | TGTGCCAGCAGCCCCTACTCTCCTAGCGGCTCATACAATGAGCAGTTCTTC
. | . | TRBJ1-1 | TRBV6-5 | CASSRYMNTEAFF | TGTGCCAGCAGTCGGTACATGAACACTGAAGCTTTCTTT
. | . | TRBJ2-7 | TRBV7-9 | CASSLAGGGYEQYF | TGTGCCAGCAGCTTAGCGGGAGGGGGCTACGAGCAGTACTTC
. | TRBD2 | TRBJ2-2 | TRBV10-3 | CAISPSGSPPRFTGELFF | TGTGCCATCAGTCCTAGCGGGAGCCCGCCTCGTTTCACCGGGGAGCTGTTTTTT
. | TRBD1 | TRBJ2-7 | TRBV27 | CASSYGTGVSYEQYF | TGTGCCAGCAGTTACGGGACAGGGGTCTCCTACGAGCAGTACTTC
. | TRBD1 | TRBJ2-4 | TRBV6-1 | CASSESDRARRDIQYF | TGTGCCAGCAGTGAATCCGACAGGGCCCGACGGGACATTCAGTACTTC
. | . | TRBJ2-3 | TRBV7-3 | CASSLRILPVTDTQYF | TGTGCCAGCAGCTTAAGGATCCTACCCGTCACAGATACGCAGTATTTT
. | TRBD2 | TRBJ2-7 | TRBV7-9 | CASSHSGTSYEQYF | TGTGCCAGCAGTCACTCGGGGACTAGCTACGAGCAGTACTTC
. | TRBD1 | TRBJ2-5 | TRBV6-1 | CASSGTGVGETQYF | TGTGCCAGCAGCGGGACAGGGGTGGGGGAGACCCAGTACTTC
. | TRBD1 | TRBJ1-1 | TRBV9 | CASSAGGQRNTEAFF | TGTGCCAGCAGCGCCGGGGGACAGCGAAACACTGAAGCTTTCTTT
. | TRBD2 | TRBJ2-1 | TRBV7-3 | CASSSDGTSVPVVSYNEQFF | TGTGCCAGCAGCTCGGATGGGACTAGCGTCCCGGTAGTATCCTACAATGAGCAGTTCTTC
. | TRBD1 | TRBJ1-4 | TRBV28 | CASSQRTGREKLFF | TGTGCCAGCAGCCAACGGACAGGGAGGGAAAAACTGTTTTTT
. | . | TRBJ1-1 | TRBV29-1 | CSVEGPAEGTSEAFF | TGCAGCGTTGAAGGACCCGCGGAGGGAACGTCTGAAGCTTTCTTT
. | . | TRBJ1-1 | TRBV19 | CASSILQGRLNTEAFF | TGTGCCAGTAGTATTCTCCAGGGGAGATTGAACACTGAAGCTTTCTTT
. | . | TRBJ2-7 | TRBV4-1 | CASSQARDTYEQYF | TGCGCCAGCAGCCAGGCCCGGGACACCTACGAGCAGTACTTC
. | . | TRBJ1-1 | TRBV29-1 | CSVEGRVGSKLNTEAFF | TGCAGCGTTGAAGGTAGGGTTGGCTCAAAATTGAACACTGAAGCTTTCTTT
. | . | TRBJ1-4 | TRBV5-4 | CASSLGRGEVGEKLFF | TGTGCCAGCAGCTTGGGCAGGGGAGAAGTGGGTGAAAAACTGTTTTTT
. | TRBD1 | TRBJ1-1 | TRBV13 | CASSLEQGGTEAFF | TGTGCCAGCAGCTTAGAACAGGGGGGCACTGAAGCTTTCTTT
. | TRBD2 | TRBJ2-1 | TRBV13 | CASSSPGLAGYEQFF | TGTGCCAGCAGCTCCCCCGGGCTAGCGGGATATGAGCAGTTCTTC
. | TRBD2 | TRBJ2-1 | TRBV19 | CASKPLAGPYNEQFF | TGTGCCAGTAAACCACTAGCGGGACCTTACAATGAGCAGTTCTTC
. | TRBD1 | TRBJ2-5 | TRBV7-9 | CASSQGQVETQYF | TGTGCCAGCAGCCAGGGACAGGTGGAGACCCAGTACTTC
. | . | TRBJ2-3 | TRBV13 | CASMEFGQGRTDTQYF | TGTGCCAGCATGGAGTTTGGGCAGGGAAGGACAGATACGCAGTATTTT
. | TRBD1 | TRBJ2-7 | TRBV7-9 | CASSLTTGGSYEQYF | TGTGCCAGCAGCTTAACTACAGGGGGCTCCTACGAGCAGTACTTC
. | TRBD1 | TRBJ1-1 | TRBV6-1 | CASRSGTASDTEAFF | TGTGCCAGCAGGTCCGGGACAGCCTCCGACACTGAAGCTTTCTTT
. | . | TRBJ1-1 | TRBV6-5 | CASSYSNVAEAFF | TGTGCCAGCAGTTACTCGAACGTCGCTGAAGCTTTCTTT
. | TRBD2 | TRBJ2-1 | TRBV4-3 | CASSQDPGLALTRSYNEQFF | TGCGCCAGCAGCCAAGACCCGGGACTAGCTTTAACCCGCTCCTACAATGAGCAGTTCTTC
once | . | TRBJ2-2 | TRBV11-2 | CASSRSMNTGELFF | TGTGCCAGCAGCCGGAGCATGAACACCGGGGAGCTGTTTTTT
. | . | TRBJ2-7 | TRBV13 | CASSLDIGDSYEQYF | TGTGCCAGCAGCTTAGATATCGGTGACTCCTACGAGCAGTACTTC
. | TRBD2 | TRBJ2-3 | TRBV28 | CASSYLGGRGTDTQYF | TGTGCCAGCAGCTACCTTGGCGGGAGAGGCACAGATACGCAGTATTTT
. | . | TRBJ2-3 | TRBV10-3 | CAIRVQLGTDTQYF | TGTGCCATCAGGGTTCAACTAGGCACAGATACGCAGTATTTT
once | . | TRBJ2-7 | TRBV25-1 | CASRQGGMNEQYF | TGTGCCAGCAGACAGGGAGGTATGAACGAGCAGTACTTC
. | . | TRBJ2-6 | TRBV7-9 | CASSGERDSGANVLTF | TGTGCCAGCAGCGGGGAACGGGACTCTGGGGCCAACGTCCTGACTTTC
. | . | TRBJ2-2 | TRBV6-5 | CASSASASGGELFF | TGTGCCAGCAGTGCCTCAGCCTCCGGCGGGGAGCTGTTTTTT
. | . | TRBJ2-1 | TRBV11-2 | CASSYIEVEQFF | TGTGCCAGCAGCTACATAGAAGTTGAGCAGTTCTTC
. | . | TRBJ2-7 | TRBV6-5 | CASSYSRFYEQYF | TGTGCCAGCAGTTACTCACGCTTCTACGAGCAGTACTTC
. | . | TRBJ2-7 | TRBV29-1 | CSVEDSERTNSYEQYF | TGCAGCGTTGAAGATTCCGAGAGGACCAATTCCTACGAGCAGTACTTC
. | . | TRBJ2-7 | TRBV25-1 | CASSEYTRGEQYF | TGTGCCAGCAGTGAATATACCAGGGGCGAGCAGTACTTC
. | . | TRBJ1-2 | TRBV6-5 | CASSYSGGDGYTF | TGTGCCAGCAGTTACTCCGGGGGGGATGGCTACACCTTC
. | . | TRBJ2-1 | TRBV10-1 | CASSGRGGDPNNEQFF | TGCGCCAGCAGCGGCCGGGGCGGGGATCCTAACAATGAGCAGTTCTTC
. | . | TRBJ2-2 | TRBV15 | CATSRELAPGELFF | TGTGCCACCAGCAGAGAGCTAGCGCCCGGGGAGCTGTTTTTT
. | TRBD2 | TRBJ2-1 | TRBV27 | CASRGTSGSNEQFF | TGTGCCAGCAGAGGGACTAGCGGGAGTAATGAGCAGTTCTTC
. | . | TRBJ2-1 | TRBV7-3 | CASSRLEGGSYNEQFF | TGTGCCAGCAGTCGACTAGAAGGGGGCTCCTACAATGAGCAGTTCTTC
. | TRBD1 | TRBJ1-4 | TRBV7-9 | CASSLERTGGTEKLFF | TGTGCCAGCAGCTTAGAAAGGACAGGGGGTACAGAAAAACTGTTTTTT
few | . | TRBJ2-7 | TRBV2 | CAIDPRDEQYF | TGTGCCATAGACCCCAGGGACGAGCAGTACTTC
once | TRBD1 | TRBJ1-1 | TRBV2 | CASRETGAGSTEAFF | TGTGCCAGCAGGGAGACAGGGGCGGGAAGCACTGAAGCTTTCTTT
. | TRBD2 | TRBJ2-3 | TRBV7-3 | CASSLGASGFTDTQYF | TGTGCCAGCAGTCTAGGGGCTAGCGGGTTCACAGATACGCAGTATTTT
. | . | TRBJ2-1 | TRBV15 | CATSTAIQGGYNEQFF | TGTGCCACCAGCACGGCCATACAGGGAGGGTACAATGAGCAGTTCTTC
. | TRBD2 | TRBJ2-5 | TRBV7-8 | CASSLEDSGRAGKTQYF | TGTGCCAGCAGCTTAGAGGACAGCGGGAGGGCTGGGAAGACCCAGTACTTC
. | . | TRBJ1-1 | TRBV21-1 | CASGPGHPNTEAFF | TGTGCCAGCGGACCGGGACACCCGAACACTGAAGCTTTCTTT